This entry describes one T cell receptor beta chain. What it recognizes is unknown. These data belong to a study of T-cell memory formation after mild COVID-19. J gave up 4 bases and V 5 bases, and 7 bases lay outside the gene matches. CDR3 length equals 15 residues. Germline loops: CDR1 SGHVS, CDR2 FQNEAQ. In TCRdb, the 5' RACE reads were re-called with MiXCR into one record per CDR3 protein. Of hundreds of thousands of distinct CDR3 sequences in the sample, about a quarter were seen once. Study results and caveats: For contracting clones, CD4+ ones sat mainly in CM and EM, CD8+ in EMRA.

The sample was PBMCs or a T cell subset sorted from them (not recorded which). This receptor was taken from an adult woman who had mild COVID-19 (a few samples of this study predate the infection). Cell type and time point are not known. The chain combines TRBV7-8 with TRBJ1-4; TRBD1 aligns across 7 bases. CDR3 sequence reads: CASSQLTGINEKLFF. In nucleotides, the CDR3 is TGTGCCAGCAGCCAGTTGACAGGGATTAATGAAAAACTGTTTTTT. The full variable domain, in which reference TRBV7-8 and TRBJ1-4 provide the parts outside the CDR3, is GAGVSQSPRYKVAKRGQDVALRCDPISGHVSLFWYQQALGQGPEFLTYFQNEAQLDKSGLPSDRFFAERPEGSVSTLKIQRTQQEDSAVYLCASSQLTGINEKLFFGSGTQLSVL.